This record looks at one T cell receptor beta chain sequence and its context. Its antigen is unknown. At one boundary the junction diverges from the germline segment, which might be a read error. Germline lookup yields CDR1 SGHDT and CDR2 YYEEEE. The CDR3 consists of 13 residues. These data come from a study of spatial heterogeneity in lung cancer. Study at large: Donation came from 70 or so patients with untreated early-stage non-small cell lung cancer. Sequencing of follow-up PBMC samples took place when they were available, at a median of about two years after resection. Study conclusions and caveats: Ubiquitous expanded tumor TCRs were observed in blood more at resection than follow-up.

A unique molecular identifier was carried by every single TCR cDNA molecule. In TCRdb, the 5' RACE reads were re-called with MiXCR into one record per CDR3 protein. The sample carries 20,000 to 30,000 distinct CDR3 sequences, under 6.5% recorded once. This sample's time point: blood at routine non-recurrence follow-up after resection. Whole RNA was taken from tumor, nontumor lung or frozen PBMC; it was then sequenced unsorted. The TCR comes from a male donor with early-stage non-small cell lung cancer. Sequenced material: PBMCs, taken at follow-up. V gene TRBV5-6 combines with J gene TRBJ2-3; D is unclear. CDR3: CVSSLSSTDTQYF. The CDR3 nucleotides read TGTGTCAGCAGCTTGTCTAGCACAGATACGCAGTATTTT. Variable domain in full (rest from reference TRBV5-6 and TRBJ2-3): DAGVTQSPTHLIKTRGQQVTLRCSPKSGHDTVSWYQQALGQGPQFIFQYYEEEERQRGNFPDRFSGHQFPNYSSELNVNALLLGDSALYLCVSSLSSTDTQYFGPGTRLTVL.